The 11 T cell receptor beta chains reported below all come from one sample, sequenced in a study of neoadjuvant nivolumab and ipilimumab in lung cancer. Assay: immunoSEQ multiplex PCR; the TCRdb copy retains only in-frame clones and omits some. Found here are fewer than 40,000 clones, 90% of them singletons; the top ten hold approximately 5%. Sequences were derived from peripheral blood, sampled after neoadjuvant nivolumab, alone or with ipilimumab, at or shortly before surgery. These receptors all stem from an adult with non-small cell lung cancer.

The chain employs TRBV7-8 and TRBJ2-7; D unclear. Germline CDR1 and CDR2: SGHVS and FQNEAQ. The CDR3 extends over 17 amino acids. Deletions cut 3 bases from V and 0 bases from J, with 18 bases between. Here the CDR3 DNA reads TGTGCCAGCAGCTTTGGCCCCTTCGACCGCCTCTCCTACGAGCAGTACTTC. This codes for CASSFGPFDRLSYEQYF.

The rearrangement links TRBV7-8 to TRBJ1-1, with 8 bases that match TRBD1. Germline V gives CDR1 SGHVS, CDR2 FQNEAQ. This CDR3 comprises 15 residues. V lost 5 bases to trimming and J lost 7 bases; unmatched junction nucleotides: 12. The CDR3 nucleotides read TGTGCCAGCAGCCCCCGGACAGGGAGGGGGTTTGAAGCTTTCTTT. This sequence encodes CASSPRTGRGFEAFF. The complete variable domain, with remaining parts taken from reference TRBV7-8 and TRBJ1-1, reads GAGVSQSPRYKVAKRGQDVALRCDPISGHVSLFWYQQALGQGPEFLTYFQNEAQLDKSGLPSDRFFAERPEGSVSTLKIQRTQQEDSAVYLCASSPRTGRGFEAFFGQGTRLTVV.

This clone turned up a few times. This rearrangement joins TRBV6-5 to TRBJ2-7; D not resolved. V shed 7 bases and J shed 3 bases, with 7 bases lying between them. Germline V CDR1 and CDR2: MNHEY, SVGAGI. The CDR3 loop spans 11 amino acids. CDR3 loop: CASTQNYEQYF. In nucleotides, the CDR3 is TGTGCCAGCACCCAAAACTACGAGCAGTACTTC.

This sequence joins TRBV7-9 and TRBJ2-2, with TRBD1 identical over 7 bases. Germline CDR1 reads SEHNR; CDR2 reads FQNEAQ (reference sequence). CDR3 length equals 15 residues. Losses at the gene ends were 5 bases for V and 5 bases for J; bases not matched to a gene: 8. Here the CDR3 reads CASSAHRGGTGELFF. The CDR3 DNA is TGTGCCAGCAGCGCTCACAGGGGTGGTACCGGGGAGCTGTTTTTT.

V gene TRBV2 combines with J gene TRBJ1-1; D perhaps matches TRBD1 (6 bases). This CDR3 is 14 amino acids long. Trimming left V 3 bases short and J 4 bases short, with 12 bases between. Germline CDR1 is SNHLY and CDR2 is FYNNEI. The CDR3 region has the DNA TGTGCCAGCAGTGACCAGGGGCTGGGCACTGAAGCTTTCTTT. Its translation: CASSDQGLGTEAFF.

The chain carries TRBV5-5 and TRBJ2-7, with 9 bases fitting TRBD2. CDR1 is SGHKS and CDR2 is YYEKEE in the germline V gene (reference sequence). Unmatched junction bases numbered 16, after V lost 4 bases and J lost 8 bases. The CDR3 has 16 residues. The CDR3 here is CASSIQVAGAPVKQYF. DNA of the CDR3: TGTGCCAGCAGCATTCAGGTAGCGGGGGCCCCCGTAAAGCAGTACTTC.

This clone appeared once. J is TRBJ1-6 and V is TRBV5-1, with 7 bases that match TRBD1. CDR1 and CDR2 (germline): SGHRS, YFSETQ. Trimming removed 4 bases from V and 0 bases from J; junction bases left unmatched: 7. This CDR3 has 17 amino acids. The CDR3 reads CASSPMDRSSYNSPLHF. In nucleotides, the CDR3 is TGCGCCAGCAGCCCTATGGACAGGAGCTCCTATAATTCACCCCTCCACTTT.

The V call is TRBV2, the J call TRBJ2-3, with 8 nucleotides matching TRBD2. The V gene end was trimmed by 3 bases and the J gene end by 5 bases; junction bases not matched to a gene: 10. The CDR3 extends over 16 amino acids. Germline CDR1 and CDR2: SNHLY and FYNNEI. The CDR3 DNA reads TGTGCCAGCAGTGATCGGAACGGGGGGGCGGTAGATACGCAGTATTTT. This encodes CASSDRNGGAVDTQYF. The entire variable domain, with the rest obtained from reference TRBV2 and TRBJ2-3, is as follows: EPEVTQTPSHQVTQMGQEVILRCVPISNHLYFYWYRQILGQKVEFLVSFYNNEISEKSEIFDDQFSVERPDGSNFTLKIRSTKLEDSAMYFCASSDRNGGAVDTQYFGPGTRLTVL.

The chain's CDR3 is CASSHDPGTGNQPQHF. The DNA for the CDR3 is TGTGCCAGCAGCCATGATCCCGGGACAGGGAATCAGCCCCAGCATTTT. The chain is built from TRBV4-2 and TRBJ1-5, with 9 bases matching TRBD1. J gave up 4 bases and V 3 bases, and 7 bases lay outside the gene matches. The CDR3 spans 16 residues. Germline V gives CDR1 LGHNA, CDR2 YNFKEQ.

The count of this clone is one. This chain joins TRBV6-5 and TRBJ2-1, with TRBD2 identical over 7 bases. This CDR3 comprises 16 residues. With 2 bases clipped from V and 7 bases from J, the junction kept 11 bases outside the gene matches. Germline lookup yields CDR1 MNHEY and CDR2 SVGAGI. CDR3 bases: TGTGCCAGCAGTTACCACCCCGGACTAGGGTTGAATGAGCAGTTCTTC. Translating gives CASSYHPGLGLNEQFF.

This rearrangement joins TRBV5-1 to TRBJ2-2; D is undetermined. Germline CDR1 reads SGHRS; CDR2 reads YFSETQ. Trimming cost V 5 bases and J 4 bases, with 9 bases left between them. CDR3 size: 13 residues. The CDR3 loop reads CASSSGPTGELFF. The CDR3 DNA reads TGCGCCAGCAGTTCGGGCCCCACCGGGGAGCTGTTTTTT.